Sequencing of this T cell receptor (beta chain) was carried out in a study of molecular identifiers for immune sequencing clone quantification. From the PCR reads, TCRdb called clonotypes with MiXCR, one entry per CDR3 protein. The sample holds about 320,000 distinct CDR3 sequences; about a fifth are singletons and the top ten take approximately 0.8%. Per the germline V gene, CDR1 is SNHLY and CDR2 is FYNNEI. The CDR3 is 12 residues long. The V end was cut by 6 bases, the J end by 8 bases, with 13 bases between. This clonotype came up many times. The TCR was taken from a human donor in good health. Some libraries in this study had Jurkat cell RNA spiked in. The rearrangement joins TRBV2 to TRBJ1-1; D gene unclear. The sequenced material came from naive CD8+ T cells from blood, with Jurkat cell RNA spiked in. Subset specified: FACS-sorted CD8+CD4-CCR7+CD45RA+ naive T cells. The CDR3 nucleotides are TGTGCCAGCAGACCCCCCAACGAGGAAGCTTTCTTT. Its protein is CASRPPNEEAFF.